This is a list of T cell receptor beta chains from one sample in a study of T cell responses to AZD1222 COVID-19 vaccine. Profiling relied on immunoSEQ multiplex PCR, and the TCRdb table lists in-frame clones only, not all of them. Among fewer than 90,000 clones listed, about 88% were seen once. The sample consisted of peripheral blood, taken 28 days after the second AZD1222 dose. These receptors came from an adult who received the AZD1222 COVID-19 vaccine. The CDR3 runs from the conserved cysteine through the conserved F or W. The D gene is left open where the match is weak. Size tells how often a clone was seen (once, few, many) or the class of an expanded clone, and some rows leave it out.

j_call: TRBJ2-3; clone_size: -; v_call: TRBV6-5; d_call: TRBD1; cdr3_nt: TGTGCCAGCAGGGGGGACAGTAGCACAGATACGCAGTATTTT; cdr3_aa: CASRGDSSTDTQYF
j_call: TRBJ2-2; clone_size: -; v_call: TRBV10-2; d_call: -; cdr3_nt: TGCGCCAGCAGTGGGACTCCCCAATCTATCACCGGGGAGCTGTTTTTT; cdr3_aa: CASSGTPQSITGELFF
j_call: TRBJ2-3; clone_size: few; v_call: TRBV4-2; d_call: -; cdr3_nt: TGTGCCAGCAGCCAAGAGGTGGGGGCGGGGGCCCACACAGATACGCAGTATTTT; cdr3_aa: CASSQEVGAGAHTDTQYF
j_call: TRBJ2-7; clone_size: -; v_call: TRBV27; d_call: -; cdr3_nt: TGTGCCACCTCACCCCTCAGGTACAAATACGAGCAGTACTTC; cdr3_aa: CATSPLRYKYEQYF
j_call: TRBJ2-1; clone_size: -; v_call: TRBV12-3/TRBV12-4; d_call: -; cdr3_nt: TGTGCCAGCAGCTACCTCTACAATGAGCAGTTCTTC; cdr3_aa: CASSYLYNEQFF
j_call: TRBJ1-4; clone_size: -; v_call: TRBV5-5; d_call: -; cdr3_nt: TGTGCCAGCAGCTTTTTATTTGGTGAAAAACTGTTTTTT; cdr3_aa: CASSFLFGEKLFF
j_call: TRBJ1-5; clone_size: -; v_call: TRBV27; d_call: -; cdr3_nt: TGTGCCAGCAGTTTCTCGGGGGCCTACAATCAGCCCCAGCATTTT; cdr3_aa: CASSFSGAYNQPQHF
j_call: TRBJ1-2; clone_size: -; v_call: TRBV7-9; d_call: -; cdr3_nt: TGTGCCAGCAGCTTAGCCGGGAACTATGGCTACACCTTC; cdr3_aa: CASSLAGNYGYTF
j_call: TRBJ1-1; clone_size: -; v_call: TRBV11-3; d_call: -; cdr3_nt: TGTGCCAGCAGCCCACCGGTGGGAGAAGCTTTCTTT; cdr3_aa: CASSPPVGEAFF
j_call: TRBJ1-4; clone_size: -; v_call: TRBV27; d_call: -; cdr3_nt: TGTGCCAGCAGTTTACTGGCCGGGAACAAACTGTTTTTT; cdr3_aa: CASSLLAGNKLFF
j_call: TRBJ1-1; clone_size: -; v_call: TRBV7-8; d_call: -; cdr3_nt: TGTGCCAGCAGCAAAAACACTGAAGCTTTCTTT; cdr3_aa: CASSKNTEAFF
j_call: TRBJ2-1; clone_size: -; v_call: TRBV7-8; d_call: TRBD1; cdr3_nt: TGTGCCAGCAGCTTCGCCTGGACAGGGGGAGTTGAGCAGTTCTTC; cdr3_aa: CASSFAWTGGVEQFF
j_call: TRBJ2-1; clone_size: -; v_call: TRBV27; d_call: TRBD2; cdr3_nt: TGTGCCAGCAGTCCCCGGGAGCGGGGTCGGGACAATGAGCAGTTCTTC; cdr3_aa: CASSPRERGRDNEQFF
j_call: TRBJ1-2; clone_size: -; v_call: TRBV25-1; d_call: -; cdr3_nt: TGTGCCAGCAGTGATGGCGGCTACACCTTC; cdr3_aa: CASSDGGYTF
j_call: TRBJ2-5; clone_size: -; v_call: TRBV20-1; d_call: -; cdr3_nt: TGCAGTGCCTTAAAAGAGACCCAGTACTTC; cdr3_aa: CSALKETQYF
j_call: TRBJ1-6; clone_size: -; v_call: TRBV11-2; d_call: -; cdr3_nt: TGTGCCAGCAGCCCCTGGTCGGTCGGCAATTCACCCCTCCACTTT; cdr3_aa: CASSPWSVGNSPLHF
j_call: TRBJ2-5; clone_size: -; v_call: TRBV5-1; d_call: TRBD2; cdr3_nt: TGCGCCAGCAGCTTTAGCGGGGCACAAGAGACCCAGTACTTC; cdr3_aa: CASSFSGAQETQYF
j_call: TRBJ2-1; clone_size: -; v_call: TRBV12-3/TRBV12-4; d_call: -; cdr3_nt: TGTGCCAGCAGTTTAATCCGGAATGAGCAGTTCTTC; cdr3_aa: CASSLIRNEQFF
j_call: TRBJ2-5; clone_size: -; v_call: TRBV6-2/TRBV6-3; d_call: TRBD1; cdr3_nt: TGTGCCAGCAGTCCCCTCCCTGGACAGGGCCGAGAGACCCAGTACTTC; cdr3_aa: CASSPLPGQGRETQYF
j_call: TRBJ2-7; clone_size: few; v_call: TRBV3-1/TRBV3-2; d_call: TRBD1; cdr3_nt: TGTGCCAGCAGCCAAGACAGGGGGTATTTCGAGCAGTACTTC; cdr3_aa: CASSQDRGYFEQYF